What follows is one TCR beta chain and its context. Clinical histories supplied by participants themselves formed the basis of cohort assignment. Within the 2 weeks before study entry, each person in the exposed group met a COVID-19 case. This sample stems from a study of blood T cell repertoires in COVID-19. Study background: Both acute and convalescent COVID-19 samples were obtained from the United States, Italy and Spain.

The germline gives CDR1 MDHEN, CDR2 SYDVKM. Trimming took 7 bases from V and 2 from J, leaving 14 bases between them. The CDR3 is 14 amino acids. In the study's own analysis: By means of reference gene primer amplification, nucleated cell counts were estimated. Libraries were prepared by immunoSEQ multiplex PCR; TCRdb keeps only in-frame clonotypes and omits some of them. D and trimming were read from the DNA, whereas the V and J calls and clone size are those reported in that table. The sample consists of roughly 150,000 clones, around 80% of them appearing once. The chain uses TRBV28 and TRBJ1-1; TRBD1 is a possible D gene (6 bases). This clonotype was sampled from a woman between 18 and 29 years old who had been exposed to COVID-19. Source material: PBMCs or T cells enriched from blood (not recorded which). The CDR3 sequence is CASTLPQGNTEAFF. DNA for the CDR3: TGTGCCAGCACCTTACCACAGGGAAACACTGAAGCTTTCTTT.